This TCR beta chain was sequenced during a study of shared clonotypes between healthy human individuals. Study-wide results and limits: Richness estimates generally favored naive over memory subsets. Among non-shared clonotypes, generation probabilities were lower than among those shared by all four donors.

This table comes from immunoSEQ multiplex PCR, and its TCRdb copy is limited to in-frame clones, with some not included. There are 2 million to 2.5 million clones in the sample; about nine tenths occur only once, and around 0.38% lies in the top ten. There are 16 residues in the CDR3. The V end lost 0 bases, the J end lost 2 bases, and 11 bases lay between the germline ends. The germline V gene has CDR1 LGHNA and CDR2 YSLEER. A remark on this clone: No antigen is known for it.

V is TRBV4-3 and J is TRBJ2-1; perhaps TRBD1 as D (5 bases). The sample was naive CD4+ T cells from PBMCs. Described subset: CD45RA+ positively selected. The sequence was collected from a man aged 18-30 years in good health. Some clones in this sample may be carry-over from other donors' samples. The CDR3 DNA reads TGCGCCAGCAGCCAAGATACAGTGGGGCCCTACAATGAGCAGTTCTTC. It is translated as CASSQDTVGPYNEQFF.